This TCR beta chain was sequenced during a study of T cell responses to AZD1222 COVID-19 vaccine. Study-level information: Investigators merged groups given second doses at roughly 4 or roughly 12 weeks. General observations from the study: Repertoire sampling occurred only after the peak T cell response. Among spike-specific TCRs, nearly half reportedly target unmutated variant regions. The sample set comprised mostly white British donors with more females, and clonal diversity was possibly underestimated.

Note on this clone: Its antigen is unidentified.

Only in-frame clones appear in the TCRdb table, and some are missing; sequencing was by immunoSEQ multiplex PCR. The table lists about 120,000 clones, approximately 85% of them singletons. The CDR3 is 14 residues long. The V and J ends lost 5 bases and 3 bases respectively, with 12 bases between them. Germline V gene data show CDR1 as SGHTA and CDR2 as FQGTGA. Specimen: peripheral blood, collected on day 0 of AZD1222 vaccination. The sequence derives from an adult in good health. The chain joins TRBV7-3 to TRBJ2-3; D unclear. CDR3 region: CASSPQGVTDTQYF. The CDR3 DNA reads TGTGCCAGCAGCCCCCAAGGCGTAACAGATACGCAGTATTTT. The variable domain in full, completed from reference TRBV7-3 and TRBJ2-3, reads GAGVSQTPSNKVTEKGKYVELRCDPISGHTALYWYRQSLGQGPEFLIYFQGTGAADDSGLPNDRFFAVRPEGSVSTLKIQRTERGDSAVYLCASSPQGVTDTQYFGPGTRLTVL.